This entry is about one T cell receptor beta chain. Its antigen is not yet known. No clone much larger than this one lies a single base away; base qualities are absent. Between the V and J ends, shortened by 5 bases and 0 bases respectively, the junction contains 11 bases. Based on the germline V gene, the CDR1 and CDR2 sequences are MNHNS and SASEGT. Spanning cysteine to phenylalanine, the CDR3 consists of 14 amino acids. Only the CDR3 region is kept as DNA, spanning 42 bases read in frame from base 1. This sample was taken from a study of technical replicates of blood from a handful of donors (dated by TCRdb to about 2017). The receptor library was made with the immunoSEQ multiplex PCR assay. The immuneACCESS repertoire file appears here via TCRdb, limited to in-frame rearrangements. These files lack a portion of the clones; in checked studies, under half of the deficit traces to unresolved V genes, and the cause of the others is not known. This sample holds 90,000 or so clones; approximately 95% were observed only once. The ten largest clones represent under 0.35% of the sample.

Rearrangement joined TRBV6-1 to TRBJ2-7; 6 matching bases give a weak D call of TRBD2. This clonotype was obtained from a human donor in good health. Sample: T cells isolated from PBMCs. The nucleotide sequence reads TGTGCCAGCAGTCCGGGACTTCGCTCCTACGAGCAGTACTTC. Its coded protein is CASSPGLRSYEQYF.